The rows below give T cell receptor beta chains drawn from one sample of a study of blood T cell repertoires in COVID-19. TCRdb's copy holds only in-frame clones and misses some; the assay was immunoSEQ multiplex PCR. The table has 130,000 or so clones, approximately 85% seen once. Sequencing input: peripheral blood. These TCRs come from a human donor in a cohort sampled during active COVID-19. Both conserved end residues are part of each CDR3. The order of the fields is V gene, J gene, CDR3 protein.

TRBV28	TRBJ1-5	CASSFKDKGNQPQHF
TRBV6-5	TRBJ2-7	CACSRDMSYEQYF
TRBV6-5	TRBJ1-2	CASSYSFSVDGYTF
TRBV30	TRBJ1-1	CAWSRGQGWTEAFF
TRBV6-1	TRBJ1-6	CASSVQGATYNSPLHF
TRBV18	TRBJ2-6	CASSSLTGIGANVLTF
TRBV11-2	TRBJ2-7	CASSAIMGTGTTYEQYF
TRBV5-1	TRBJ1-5	CASSANGGQPQHF
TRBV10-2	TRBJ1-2	CASSESARGAGGYTF
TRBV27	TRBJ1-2	CASSFTGNTNYGYTF
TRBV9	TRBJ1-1	CASSPRTSLGPEAFF
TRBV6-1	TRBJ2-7	CASSEREASEQYF
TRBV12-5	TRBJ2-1	CASGLPSTPGTGGFNEQFF
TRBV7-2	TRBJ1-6	CASSLPGGENSPLHF
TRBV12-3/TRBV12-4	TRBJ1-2	CASSEAPNYGYTF
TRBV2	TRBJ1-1	CASSVAMNTEAFF
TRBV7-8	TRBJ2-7	CASSLSRDYAYEQYF
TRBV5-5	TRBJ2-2	CASTGQGVNTGELFF
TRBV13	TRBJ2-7	CASSFRTGGYEQYF
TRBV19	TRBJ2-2	CASSMVGVTGELFF
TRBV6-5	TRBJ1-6	CASSYGSASGWEPLHF
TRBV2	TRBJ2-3	CASKLRDRAHLGADTQYF
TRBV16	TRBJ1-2	CASSPGGRGYTF
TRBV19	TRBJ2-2	CASSIDRAGGGTGELFF
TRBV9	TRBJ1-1	CASSIQGGRPEAFF
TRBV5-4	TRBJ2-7	CASSRQTGDSYEQYF
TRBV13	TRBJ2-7	CASSIQRGTTYEQYF
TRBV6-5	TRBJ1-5	CASRRDRWSNQPQHF
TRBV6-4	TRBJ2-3	CASSEGQVGTDTQYF
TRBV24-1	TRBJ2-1	CATSDSGTGDGNEQFF
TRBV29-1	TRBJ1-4	CSVELAGRSGGEKLFF
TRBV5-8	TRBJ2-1	CASRRTVSSYNEQFF
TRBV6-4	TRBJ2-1	CASREGGSSYNEQFF
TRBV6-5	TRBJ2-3	CASRRIQGSTDTQYF
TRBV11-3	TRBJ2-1	CASSLNGLSYNEQFF
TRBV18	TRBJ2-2	CASSRGQVNTGELFF
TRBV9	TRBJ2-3	CASSVEDRRADTQYF
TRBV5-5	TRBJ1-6	CASSYPAGQGGPYNSPLHF
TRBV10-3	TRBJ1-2	CATWGGQGNGYTF
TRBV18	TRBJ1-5	CASSPSGASNQPQHF
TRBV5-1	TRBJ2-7	CASSLQGMEYEQYF
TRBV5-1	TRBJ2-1	CASRLNSGSSYNEQFF
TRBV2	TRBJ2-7	CASRPVDIQPSYEQYF
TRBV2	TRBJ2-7	CASGGDGTYEQYF
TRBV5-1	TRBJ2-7	CASSLDGRTGTSEQYF